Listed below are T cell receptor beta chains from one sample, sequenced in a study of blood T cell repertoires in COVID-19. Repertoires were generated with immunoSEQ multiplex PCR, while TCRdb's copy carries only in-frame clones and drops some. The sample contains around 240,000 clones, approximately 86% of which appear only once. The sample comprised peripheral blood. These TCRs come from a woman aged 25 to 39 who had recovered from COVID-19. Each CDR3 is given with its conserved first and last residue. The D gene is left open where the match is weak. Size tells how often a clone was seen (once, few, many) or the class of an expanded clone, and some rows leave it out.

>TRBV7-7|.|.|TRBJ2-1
CASSSSNNEQFF
TGTGCCAGCAGCTCCTCTAACAATGAGCAGTTCTTC
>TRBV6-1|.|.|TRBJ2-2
CASSELRGTGELFF
TGTGCCAGCAGTGAACTAAGGGGCACCGGGGAGCTGTTTTTT
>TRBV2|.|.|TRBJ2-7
CASSVIQGLGSEQYF
TGTGCCAGCAGTGTGATTCAGGGTTTGGGATCGGAGCAGTACTTC
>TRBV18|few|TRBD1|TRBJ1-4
CASSPPLGQLNEKLFF
TGTGCCAGCTCACCACCTTTGGGACAGCTTAATGAAAAACTGTTTTTT
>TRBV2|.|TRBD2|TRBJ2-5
CASSGYSGAYQETQYF
TGTGCCAGCAGTGGTTATAGCGGGGCATATCAAGAGACCCAGTACTTC
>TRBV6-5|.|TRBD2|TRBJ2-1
CASTRSGGAWNEQFF
TGTGCCAGTACCCGTAGCGGGGGGGCGTGGAATGAGCAGTTCTTC
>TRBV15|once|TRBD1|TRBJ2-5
CATSRSDREETQYF
TGTGCCACCAGCAGATCAGACAGGGAAGAGACCCAGTACTTC
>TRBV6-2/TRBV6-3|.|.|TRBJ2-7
CASSYSSLYEQYF
TGTGCCAGCAGTTACTCGAGCCTCTACGAGCAGTACTTC
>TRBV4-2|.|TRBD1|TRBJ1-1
CASSQDLTGTGQTEAFF
TGTGCCAGCAGCCAAGATCTGACCGGGACAGGGCAAACTGAAGCTTTCTTT
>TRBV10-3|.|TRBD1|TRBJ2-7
CAISRDSPESYEQYF
TGTGCCATCAGTCGGGACAGTCCAGAGTCCTACGAGCAGTACTTC
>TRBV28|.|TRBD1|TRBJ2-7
CASSPNPGTGGRSYEQYF
TGTGCCAGCAGTCCAAATCCCGGGACAGGGGGTAGGTCCTACGAGCAGTACTTC
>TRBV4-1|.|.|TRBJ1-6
CASSLARGSNSPLHF
TGCGCCAGCAGCCTAGCAAGGGGAAGTAATTCACCCCTCCACTTT
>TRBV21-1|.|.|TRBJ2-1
CASSKAHGGSHSSYNEQFF
TGTGCCAGCAGCAAAGCCCACGGGGGTTCCCATAGCTCCTACAATGAGCAGTTCTTC
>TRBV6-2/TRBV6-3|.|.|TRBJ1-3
CASSYSGVPTLTPRGNTIYF
TGTGCCAGCAGTTATTCTGGGGTACCTACCCTAACGCCTCGGGGGAACACCATATATTTT
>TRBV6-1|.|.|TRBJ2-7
CASSERGGPTIYEQYF
TGTGCCAGCAGTGAACGAGGAGGGCCCACTATCTACGAGCAGTACTTC
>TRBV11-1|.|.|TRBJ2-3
CASSLVPGSVHTQYF
TGTGCCAGCAGCTTAGTCCCGGGGAGCGTCCATACGCAGTATTTT
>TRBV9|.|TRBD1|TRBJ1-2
CASSGTGDLYGYTF
TGTGCCAGCAGCGGTACAGGGGACCTCTATGGCTACACCTTC
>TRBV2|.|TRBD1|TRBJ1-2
CASSAGQEDGYTF
TGTGCCAGCAGTGCGGGACAGGAGGATGGCTACACCTTC
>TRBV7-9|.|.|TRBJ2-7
CASSFSTGYEQYF
TGTGCCAGCAGCTTTTCGACAGGATACGAGCAGTACTTC
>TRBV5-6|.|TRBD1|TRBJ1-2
CASSLWGQGYTF
TGTGCCAGCAGCTTGTGGGGACAGGGCTACACCTTC
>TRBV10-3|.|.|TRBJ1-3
CAITIDSSSGNTIYF
TGTGCCATCACCATAGACAGTAGCTCTGGAAACACCATATATTTT
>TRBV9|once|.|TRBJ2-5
CASSLPTTTQETQYF
TGTGCCAGCAGCTTACCAACTACGACCCAAGAGACCCAGTACTTC
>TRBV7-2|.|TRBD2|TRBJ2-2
CASSLDPGGAAGELFF
TGTGCCAGCAGCTTAGATCCCGGGGGGGCCGCCGGGGAGCTGTTTTTT
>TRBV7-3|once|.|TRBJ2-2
CASSLLDTGELFF
TGTGCCAGCAGTTTACTCGACACCGGGGAGCTGTTTTTT
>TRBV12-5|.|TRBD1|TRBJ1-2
CANSQGAYGYTF
TGTGCTAATTCACAGGGGGCATATGGCTACACCTTC
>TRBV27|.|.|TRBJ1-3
CASSLSRGSGNTIYF
TGTGCCAGCAGTCTTTCGCGGGGTTCTGGAAACACCATATATTTT
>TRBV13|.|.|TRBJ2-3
CASSLKVGAETDTQYF
TGTGCCAGCAGCCTTAAAGTCGGTGCGGAGACAGATACGCAGTATTTT
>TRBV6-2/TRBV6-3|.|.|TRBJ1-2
CASSFRQPPVGYTF
TGTGCCAGCAGCTTTCGACAGCCACCGGTTGGCTACACCTTC
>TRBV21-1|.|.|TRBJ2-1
CASTPPPDNEQFF
TGTGCCAGCACCCCCCCACCAGACAATGAGCAGTTCTTC
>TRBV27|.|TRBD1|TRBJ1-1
CASTLPRTGDENTEAFF
TGTGCCAGCACTCTACCCCGGACAGGGGACGAGAACACTGAAGCTTTCTTT
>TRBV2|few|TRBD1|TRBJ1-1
CAIQGTWNTEAFF
TGTGCCATACAGGGGACGTGGAACACTGAAGCTTTCTTT
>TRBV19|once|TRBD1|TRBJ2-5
CASSRDRAETQYF
TGTGCCAGTAGCAGGGACAGGGCGGAGACCCAGTACTTC
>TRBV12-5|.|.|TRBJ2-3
CASGLWQGGTDTQYF
TGTGCTAGTGGTTTATGGCAGGGTGGCACAGATACGCAGTATTTT
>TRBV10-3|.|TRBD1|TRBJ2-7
CAISEPDRARYEQYF
TGTGCCATCAGTGAGCCCGACAGGGCGAGGTACGAGCAGTACTTC
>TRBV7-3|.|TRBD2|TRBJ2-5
CASSSIAGGQETQYF
TGTGCCAGCAGCTCGATAGCGGGGGGGCAAGAGACCCAGTACTTC
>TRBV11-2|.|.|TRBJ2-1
CASSLDLPSLNEQFF
TGTGCCAGCAGCTTAGATCTGCCTAGTCTCAATGAGCAGTTCTTC
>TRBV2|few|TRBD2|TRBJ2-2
CASSGGTSGDNTGELFF
TGTGCCAGCAGTGGGGGCACTAGCGGGGACAACACCGGGGAGCTGTTTTTT
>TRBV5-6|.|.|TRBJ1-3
CASSLGQGNTIYF
TGTGCCAGCAGCTTGGGACAGGGAAACACCATATATTTT
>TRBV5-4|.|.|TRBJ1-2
CASSSQGSSNYGYTF
TGTGCCAGCAGCTCGCAGGGGTCCTCTAACTATGGCTACACCTTC
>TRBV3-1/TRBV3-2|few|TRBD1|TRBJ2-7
CASSRADRGGSYEQYF
TGTGCCAGCAGCCGCGCTGACAGGGGGGGATCCTACGAGCAGTACTTC
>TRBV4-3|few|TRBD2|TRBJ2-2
CASRLAGGTGELFF
TGCGCCAGCAGACTAGCGGGGGGGACCGGGGAGCTGTTTTTT
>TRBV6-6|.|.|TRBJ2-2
CASSYSGAQVSGELFF
TGTGCCAGCAGTTACTCAGGGGCGCAGGTTTCGGGGGAGCTGTTTTTT
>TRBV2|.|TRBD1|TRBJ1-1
CASSLQGALNTEAFF
TGTGCCAGCAGCTTACAGGGGGCCCTGAACACTGAAGCTTTCTTT
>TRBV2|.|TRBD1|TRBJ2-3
CASRATGLVADTQYF
TGTGCCAGCAGAGCGACAGGGTTAGTAGCAGATACGCAGTATTTT
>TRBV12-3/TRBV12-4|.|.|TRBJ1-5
CASSQIGAQPQHF
TGTGCCAGCAGCCAAATAGGGGCTCAGCCCCAGCATTTT
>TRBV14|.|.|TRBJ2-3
CASSQGGGRDTQYF
TGTGCCAGCAGCCAAGGTGGGGGCCGAGATACGCAGTATTTT
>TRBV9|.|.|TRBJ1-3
CASSAAVPGNTIYF
TGTGCCAGCAGCGCTGCAGTCCCTGGAAACACCATATATTTT
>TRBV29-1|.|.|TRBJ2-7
CSVEQNSYEQYF
TGCAGCGTTGAACAGAACTCCTACGAGCAGTACTTC
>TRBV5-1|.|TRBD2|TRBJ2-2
CASSALTSVDTGELFF
TGCGCCAGCAGCGCACTGACTAGCGTGGACACCGGGGAGCTGTTTTTT
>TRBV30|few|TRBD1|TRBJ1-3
CAWSVRWGQTSGNTIYF
TGTGCCTGGAGTGTACGATGGGGACAGACCTCTGGAAACACCATATATTTT
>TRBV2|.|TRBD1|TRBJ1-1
CASRGQGGTEAFF
TGTGCCAGCAGGGGACAGGGGGGCACTGAAGCTTTCTTT
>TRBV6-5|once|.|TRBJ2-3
CALGADTQYF
TGCGCCCTGGGCGCAGATACGCAGTATTTT
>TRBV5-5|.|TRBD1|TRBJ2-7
CASSFRTGDSYEQYF
TGTGCCAGCAGCTTTCGAACAGGGGACTCCTACGAGCAGTACTTC
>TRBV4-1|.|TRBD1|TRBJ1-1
CASSQQGADGTEAFF
TGCGCCAGCAGCCAACAGGGGGCGGATGGCACTGAAGCTTTCTTT
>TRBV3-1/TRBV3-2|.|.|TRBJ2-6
CASSQDISSSGANVLTF
TGTGCCAGCAGCCAAGATATATCGAGCTCTGGGGCCAACGTCCTGACTTTC